The following is a T cell receptor beta chain sequence with its context. Its antigen is undetermined. Germline-derived CDR1 and CDR2 are SGDLS and YYNGEE. Trimming took off 6 bases at V and 5 bases at J, with 20 bases between the two ends. The CDR3 contains 15 residues. The sample belongs to a study of T cell responses to AZD1222 COVID-19 vaccine. Assay: immunoSEQ multiplex PCR; the TCRdb copy retains only in-frame clones and omits some. The sample consists of 150,000 to 200,000 clones, 92% of them appearing once. Study findings and constraints: Targets within unmutated variant regions were reportedly found for nearly half of spike-specific TCRs. Recipients of AZD1222 seropositive at baseline numbered only 5 to 7. The donors showed a predominance of white British ancestry and of females, with possible underestimation of clonal diversity.

The rearrangement uses TRBV9 and TRBJ2-5; weak D call: TRBD2 (7 bases). This TCR was sampled from an adult who received the AZD1222 COVID-19 vaccine. This material consisted of peripheral blood, taken 28 days after the second AZD1222 dose. The CDR3 loop is CASTPRRGPGETQYF. Written as DNA, the CDR3 is TGTGCCAGCACCCCCAGGCGGGGGCCGGGGGAGACCCAGTACTTC.